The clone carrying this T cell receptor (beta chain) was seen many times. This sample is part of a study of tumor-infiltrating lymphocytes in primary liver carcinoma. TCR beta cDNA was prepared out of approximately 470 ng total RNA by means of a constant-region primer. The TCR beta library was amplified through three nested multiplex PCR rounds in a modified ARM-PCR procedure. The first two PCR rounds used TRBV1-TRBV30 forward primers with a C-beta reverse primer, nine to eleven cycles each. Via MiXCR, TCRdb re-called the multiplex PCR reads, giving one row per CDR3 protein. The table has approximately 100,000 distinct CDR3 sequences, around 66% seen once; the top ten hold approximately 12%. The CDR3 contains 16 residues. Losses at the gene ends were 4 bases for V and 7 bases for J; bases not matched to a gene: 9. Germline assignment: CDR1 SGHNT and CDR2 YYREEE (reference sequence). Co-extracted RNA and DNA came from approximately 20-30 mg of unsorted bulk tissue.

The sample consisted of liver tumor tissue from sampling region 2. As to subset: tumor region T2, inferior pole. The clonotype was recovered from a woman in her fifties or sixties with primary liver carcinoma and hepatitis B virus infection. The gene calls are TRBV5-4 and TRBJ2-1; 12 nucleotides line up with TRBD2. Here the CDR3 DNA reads TGTGCCAGCAGCCCGCGACTAGCGGGGGTTTATAATGAGCAGTTCTTC. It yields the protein CASSPRLAGVYNEQFF. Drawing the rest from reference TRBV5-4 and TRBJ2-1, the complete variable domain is ETGVTQSPTHLIKTRGQQVTLRCSSQSGHNTVSWYQQALGQGPQFIFQYYREEENGRGNFPPRFSGLQFPNYSSELNVNALELDDSALYLCASSPRLAGVYNEQFFGPGTRLTVL.